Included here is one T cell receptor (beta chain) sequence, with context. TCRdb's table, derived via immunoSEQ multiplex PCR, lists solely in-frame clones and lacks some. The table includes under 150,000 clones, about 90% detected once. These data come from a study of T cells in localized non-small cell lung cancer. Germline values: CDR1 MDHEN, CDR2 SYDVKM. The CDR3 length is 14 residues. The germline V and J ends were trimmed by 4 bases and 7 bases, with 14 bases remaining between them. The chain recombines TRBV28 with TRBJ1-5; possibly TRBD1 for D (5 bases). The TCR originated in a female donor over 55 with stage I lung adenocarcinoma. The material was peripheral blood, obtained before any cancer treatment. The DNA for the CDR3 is TGTGCCAGCAGTTCGGACGGGGCTCGGCAGCCCCAGCATTTT. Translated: CASSSDGARQPQHF.